This is a list of T cell receptor beta chains from one sample in a study of T-cell reconstitution after alpha-beta-depleted transplantation in children. MiXCR, run by TCRdb on the PCR reads, gives a single entry per CDR3 protein. The data contain approximately 500,000 distinct CDR3 sequences, 10% to 13% of them singletons. Sample: PBMCs, taken before TCRalphabeta/CD19-depleted stem cell transplant. These receptors all stem from a child aged 2-15 years with inherited bone marrow failure, due to receive a stem cell transplant. Both conserved end residues are part of each CDR3. The order of the fields is D gene, clone size, V gene, J gene, CDR3 length, CDR3 DNA, CDR3 protein. The D gene is left open where the match is weak. Clone size appears in some rows only: once, few, many, or a class for an expanded clone.

TRBD2	many	TRBV4-2	TRBJ2-1	19	TGTGCCAGCAGCCAAGAGCCAGCGGGAGGAAGTAACTCCTACAATGAGCAGTTCTTC	CASSQEPAGGSNSYNEQFF
.	many	TRBV28	TRBJ2-1	14	TGTGCCAGCAGTTTGACCGGGACTTACAATGAGCAGTTCTTC	CASSLTGTYNEQFF
.	many	TRBV2	TRBJ2-1	11	TGTGCCAGCAGTGAGGTGCCTGAGCAGTTCTTC	CASSEVPEQFF
.	.	TRBV7-9	TRBJ2-2	12	TGTGCCAGCAGCTTCTGGGCCGGGAAGCTGTTTTTT	CASSFWAGKLFF
.	many	TRBV7-2	TRBJ1-5	13	TGTGCCAGCAGCCCGAAGGGGGATCAGCCCCAGCATTTT	CASSPKGDQPQHF
.	many	TRBV27	TRBJ1-5	14	TGTGCCAGCAGGCCTTACGGTTACAATCAGCCCCAGCATTTT	CASRPYGYNQPQHF
.	few	TRBV6-1	TRBJ2-7	14	TGTGCCAGCAGGAAGGGGCTCCTATCCTACGAGCAGTACTTC	CASRKGLLSYEQYF
TRBD2	many	TRBV10-3	TRBJ2-1	16	TGTGCCATCAGTGACGGGTCCACTAGCGGGAGCAATGAGCAGTTCTTC	CAISDGSTSGSNEQFF
.	many	TRBV29-1	TRBJ2-1	12	TGCAGCGTTGTCTCATCCGGCAATGAGCAGTTCTTC	CSVVSSGNEQFF
.	many	TRBV24-1	TRBJ2-1	13	TGTGCCACCAGTGTTGGGGCCTACAATGAGCAGTTCTTC	CATSVGAYNEQFF
.	few	TRBV6-2/TRBV6-3	TRBJ1-1	14	TGTGCCAGCAGTTACTCGAGGTTGAACACTGAAGCTTTCTTT	CASSYSRLNTEAFF
TRBD2	few	TRBV4-3	TRBJ2-7	17	TGCGCCAGCAGCCACGGCGGGACTAGCGGGGACCCCTACGAGCAGTACTTC	CASSHGGTSGDPYEQYF
TRBD1	many	TRBV7-9	TRBJ2-7	15	TGTGCCAGCAGTTCGGACAGGGGGGGTCCCTACGAGCAGTACTTC	CASSSDRGGPYEQYF
TRBD2	many	TRBV4-1	TRBJ2-1	17	TGCGCCAGCAGCCAAGTATGGCGGGGGAGCTCCTACAATGAGCAGTTCTTC	CASSQVWRGSSYNEQFF
.	few	TRBV30	TRBJ1-1	14	TGTGCCTGGAGTGTTACCGTAGAGAACACTGAAGCTTTCTTT	CAWSVTVENTEAFF
.	many	TRBV12-3/TRBV12-4	TRBJ1-1	17	TGTGCCAGCAGTCCAGGTTGGGGTGAGATGGTGAACACTGAAGCTTTCTTT	CASSPGWGEMVNTEAFF
.	many	TRBV5-6	TRBJ1-1	14	TGTGCCAGCAGCGGATACGGGTGGAACACTGAAGCTTTCTTT	CASSGYGWNTEAFF
.	many	TRBV27	TRBJ2-4	17	TGTGCCAGCAGTTTAAATTTGGTACCAGGGGGGGGAAACATTCAGTACTTC	CASSLNLVPGGGNIQYF
.	few	TRBV25-1	TRBJ2-7	16	TGTGCCAGCAGTGCCCCTCAGGGGTACGCGACCTACGAGCAGTACTTC	CASSAPQGYATYEQYF
TRBD1	few	TRBV28	TRBJ2-5	15	TGTGCCAGCAGTTTGCCAGGGGGAAAGGGAGAGACCCAGTACTTC	CASSLPGGKGETQYF
.	.	TRBV6-5	TRBJ2-3	16	TGTGCCAGCAGTTACCTATCCCAAGGACGGACAGATACGCAGTATTTT	CASSYLSQGRTDTQYF
TRBD2	few	TRBV28	TRBJ2-2	16	TGTGCCAGCAGAATGGGCGGGAGGAGGAAAACCGGGGAGCTGTTTTTT	CASRMGGRRKTGELFF
.	many	TRBV29-1	TRBJ1-2	15	TGCAGCGTTGAAGTGGCGGACTCTTGGCCGTATGGCTACACCTTC	CSVEVADSWPYGYTF
TRBD2	many	TRBV20-1	TRBJ2-7	16	TGCAGTGCTAACGGACTAGCGGGAGACAGCTCCTACGAGCAGTACTTC	CSANGLAGDSSYEQYF
.	many	TRBV5-1	TRBJ1-2	14	TGCGCCAGCGGACTTGGAGACAGAGGGGGGGGCTACACCTTC	CASGLGDRGGGYTF
.	many	TRBV7-2	TRBJ2-3	14	TGTGCCAGCAGCTTAGCGCGGACCACAGATACGCAGTATTTT	CASSLARTTDTQYF
TRBD1	many	TRBV29-1	TRBJ1-1	14	TGCAGCGTTGAAGGGACAGGGGTAAACACTGAAGCTTTCTTT	CSVEGTGVNTEAFF
.	.	TRBV7-2	TRBJ2-7	15	TGTGCCAGCAGCTTAGGGTGGAGAATCTCCTACGAGCAGTACTTC	CASSLGWRISYEQYF
TRBD2	many	TRBV4-3	TRBJ2-7	16	TGCGCCAGCAGCCCGAGCTTTCTAGCGGGAGAGAGGGAGCAGTACTTC	CASSPSFLAGEREQYF
.	many	TRBV5-1	TRBJ2-2	13	TGCGCCAGCAGCTTGATAGGCACTCGGGAGCTGTTTTTT	CASSLIGTRELFF
.	few	TRBV7-2	TRBJ1-4	15	TGTGCCAGCAGCGTATTCGGCAGGGTAGGGGAAAAACTGTTTTTT	CASSVFGRVGEKLFF
.	.	TRBV7-9	TRBJ1-2	14	TGTGCCAGCAGCATAGAGACTGCTAACTATGGCTACACCTTC	CASSIETANYGYTF
.	many	TRBV5-1	TRBJ1-5	15	TGCGCCAGCAGCTATGGGGGGGCGAGCAATCAGCCCCAGCATTTT	CASSYGGASNQPQHF
TRBD1	many	TRBV3-1	TRBJ2-1	20	TGTGCCAGCAGCTTACAGGGGGCGATCCCCCATCCCACCTCATACAATGAGCAGTTCTTC	CASSLQGAIPHPTSYNEQFF
.	many	TRBV29-1	TRBJ2-5	12	TGCAGCGCCGGCGCATTCCAAGAGACCCAGTACTTC	CSAGAFQETQYF
.	many	TRBV5-1	TRBJ2-5	13	TGCGCCAGCAGCTTGACAGGCGTGGAGACCCAGTACTTC	CASSLTGVETQYF
.	few	TRBV2	TRBJ2-2	15	TGTGCCAGCAGTATGGGTAGCGGTTCCACCGGGGAGCTGTTTTTT	CASSMGSGSTGELFF
.	.	TRBV30	TRBJ2-7	14	TGTGCCTGGAGTGGAACCCTAGTTTCGGGCGAGCAGTACTTC	CAWSGTLVSGEQYF
.	few	TRBV7-2	TRBJ2-7	14	TGTGCCAGCAGCTTGACAGGACCCTCCTACGAGCAGTACTTC	CASSLTGPSYEQYF
TRBD1	.	TRBV18	TRBJ1-4	15	TGTGCCAGCTCACTCCGGGACAGGTTTAATGAAAAACTGTTTTTT	CASSLRDRFNEKLFF
.	many	TRBV20-1	TRBJ2-3	11	TGCAGTGCGCGCGACGATAGGACGCAGTATTTT	CSARDDRTQYF